This T cell receptor beta chain was observed in a study of blood T cells in healthy people across ages. This clonotype was found a few times. Its specificity is unknown. Study results and caveats: Higher diversity and more naive CD4+ cells were features of long-lived donors, compared to aged donors. The donors' CMV status was not determined, possibly confounding changes in expanded clonotypes.

It was with a sample-barcoded 5' primer and a J-beta primer mix that a second PCR of roughly 6 to 12 cycles was run. Each cDNA molecule received a tag from a template-switch adaptor that had 12 random nucleotides. TCRdb itself ran the 5' RACE reads through MiXCR, one entry per CDR3 protein. The sample comprises roughly 2 million distinct CDR3 sequences, roughly 49% of which are singletons, and about 2.1% rests with the top ten. Every participating donor contributed around 9.5 milliliters of peripheral blood through a draw. What was sequenced was blood. The receptor comes from a woman between 40 and 55 years old in good health.

CDR3 sequence reads: CASSLDSYYEQYF. CDR3 bases: TGTGCCAGCAGCTTAGACTCGTACTACGAGCAGTACTTC. V and J are TRBV7-2 and TRBJ2-7; D not certain. The V end lost 1 base, the J end lost 3 bases, and 7 bases lay between the germline ends. In germline, CDR1 is SGHTA, CDR2 FQGNSA. The CDR3 length is 13 residues.